The entry below describes one TCR beta chain. The antigen is undetermined. This entry belongs to a study of post-analysis software for immune sequencing data. About the study: The disease courses spanned relapsing-remitting, secondary progressive and progressive-relapsing forms of multiple sclerosis.

CDR3 length: 15 amino acids. Trimming removed 1 base at V and 3 bases at J, with 10 bases between. Germline-derived CDR1 and CDR2 are SGHDN and FVKESK. Study results and limitations: Patients showed TRBV5-6, TRBV5-1 and TRBV20-1 among roughly 5 TRBV segments more frequent than in controls. Samples from a shared batch, those prepared together, strongly co-clustered by F measure. Those with multiple sclerosis, the patient group, showed significantly lower normalized Chao1 diversity than controls.

Included in the TCR beta cDNA libraries were unique molecular identifiers. TCRdb processed the PCR reads anew with MiXCR; each CDR3 protein has one entry. The sample contains about 760,000 distinct CDR3 sequences, 30% of which appear only once. Material: blood. V usage is TRBV14 and J usage is TRBJ2-1; D is ambiguous. This clonotype was obtained from a girl between 5 and 17 years old with multiple sclerosis. The CDR3 sequence is CASSQGYGNYNEQFF. The CDR3 nucleotides read TGTGCCAGCAGCCAAGGGTACGGAAACTACAATGAGCAGTTCTTC.